These 28 T cell receptor beta chains originate from one sample sequenced in a study of blood T cells in healthy people across ages (dated by TCRdb to between 2014 and 2017). Libraries were made using 5' RACE. Instrument on record: Illumina HiSeq 2500. A second roughly 6 to 11 cycle PCR used a sample-barcoded 5' primer and a J-beta primer mix. Starting from the raw public reads, TCRdb applied fastp trimming at Q25, assembled clones with MiXCR and retained in-frame beta chains. Rows with one shared CDR3 protein collapse into an entry with the most common genes and DNA. Within this sample are roughly 700,000 distinct CDR3 sequences, with approximately 29% of them counted one time only. The top ten clones comprise 15% of the sample. The sample consisted of blood. These TCRs come from a woman older than 75 in good health. Donor details come from another sample of the same person, matched by shared clones.

This clonotype came up many times. The chain links TRBV12-3 or TRBV12-4 to TRBJ2-1; 8 bases line up with TRBD2. This CDR3 has 14 amino acids. V lost 3 bases and J lost 8; bases outside the gene matches: 6. The CDR3 DNA follows: TGTGCCAGCAGTTTCGGGACTAGTCTCGATGAGCAGTTCTTC. This codes for CASSFGTSLDEQFF.

V is TRBV13 and J is TRBJ2-1, with 8 bases that match TRBD2. V gave up 1 base and J gave up 3 bases; unmatched junction bases: 5. This CDR3 region has 16 residues. Germline lookup yields CDR1 PRHDT and CDR2 FYEKMQ (reference sequence). The DNA of the CDR3 is TGTGCCAGCAGCTTAGATCCGGGACTAGTCTACAATGAGCAGTTCTTC. This translates into CASSLDPGLVYNEQFF.

This clonotype was seen only a few times. The gene calls are TRBV5-1 and TRBJ1-5; weak D call: TRBD1 (5 bases). CDR3 length: 14 residues. Germline CDR1 reads SGHRS; CDR2 reads YFSETQ. V was cut by 4 bases and J by 8 bases, with 16 bases left in between. CDR3 sequence: CASSRGGRDEPQHF. CDR3 DNA sequence: TGCGCCAGCAGCCGGGGAGGCAGGGACGAGCCCCAGCATTTT. Drawing the rest from reference TRBV5-1 and TRBJ1-5, the complete variable domain is KAGVTQTPRYLIKTRGQQVTLSCSPISGHRSVSWYQQTPGQGLQFLFEYFSETQRNKGNFPGRFSGRQFSNSRSEMNVSTLELGDSALYLCASSRGGRDEPQHFGDGTRLSIL.

This sequence joins TRBV6-2 or TRBV6-3 and TRBJ2-1; 9 bases map to TRBD1. Germline V gene lookup returns CDR1 MNHEY and CDR2 SVGEGT. This CDR3 comprises 16 residues. The V segment lost 4 bases and the J segment 8 bases; nucleotides outside the gene matches: 12. Here the CDR3 DNA reads TGTGCCAGCAGTTTTTGGGACAGGGAATTTCGGGATGAGCAGTTCTTC. Translating it yields CASSFWDREFRDEQFF.

For this clonotype: Just one base apart from a much larger clone, this may be a read error. The chain combines TRBV29-1 with TRBJ2-5; D gene ambiguous. Looked up from germline, CDR1 is SQVTM and CDR2 is ANQGSEA. Trimming removed 4 bases from V and 6 bases from J, with 9 bases in between. There are 11 residues in the CDR3. This CDR3 reads CSVAVRQTQYF. As DNA, the CDR3 is TGCAGCGTTGCTGTGAGGCAGACCCAGTACTTC.

A remark on this clonotype: A much larger clone sits a single nucleotide away, making a read error possible. The V call is TRBV5-1, the J call TRBJ2-5; unclear D gene. Germline CDR1 is SGHRS and CDR2 is YFSETQ. V lost 4 bases, J lost 11 bases, and 18 bases lay in between. The CDR3 is made up of 13 amino acids. In DNA, the CDR3 is TGCGCCAGCAGCCCCATCCGTTTCAATGAGCAGTACTTC. It specifies CASSPIRFNEQYF. Looking up the rest from reference TRBV5-1 and TRBJ2-5 gives the full variable domain: KAGVTQTPRYLIKTRGQQVTLSCSPISGHRSVSWYQQTPGQGLQFLFEYFSETQRNKGNFPGRFSGRQFSNSRSEMNVSTLELGDSALYLCASSPIRFNEQYFGPGTRLLVL.

The rearrangement uses TRBV30 and TRBJ2-3, with 12 bases lining up with TRBD2. V gave up 0 bases and J gave up 3 bases; unmatched junction bases: 4. The length of the CDR3 is 16 residues. Germline assignment: CDR1 GTSNPN and CDR2 SVGIG (reference sequence). CDR3 in amino acids: CAWSVLAGGSTDTQYF. For the CDR3, the DNA is TGTGCCTGGAGTGTACTAGCGGGGGGTTCGACAGATACGCAGTATTTT.

This clonotype occurred many times. The V gene is TRBV29-1, the J gene TRBJ2-3; TRBD2 agrees at 11 bases. The V and J ends lost 6 bases and 0 bases, in that order; junction bases with no gene match: 8. The germline gives CDR1 SQVTM, CDR2 ANQGSEA. The CDR3 runs 16 residues. The CDR3 region has the DNA TGCAGCGTCTATGAGCTAGCGGGGGGCAGCACAGATACGCAGTATTTT. Translated, it gives CSVYELAGGSTDTQYF.

A note on this clonotype: A read error is possible here, since a much larger clone lies one base away. The genes are TRBV20-1 and TRBJ1-2, with a possible D match to TRBD1 (6 bases). Trimming left V 5 bases short and J 3 bases short, with 10 bases between. In germline, CDR1 is DFQATT, CDR2 SNEGSKA (reference sequence). The CDR3 sequence is 12 residues long. CDR3 bases: TGCAGTGCTGGACAGACAGACTATGGCTACACCTTC. The encoded protein is CSAGQTDYGYTF.

This clonotype was observed a handful of times. The junction shows a germline mismatch at one end, possibly a read error. This chain joins TRBV20-1 and TRBJ2-3; 7 nucleotides line up with TRBD1. CDR1 DFQATT and CDR2 SNEGSKA come from the germline V gene (reference sequence). This CDR3 has 14 residues. The CDR3 here is CSAITGASTDTQYF. CDR3 DNA sequence: TGCAGTGCTATTACAGGGGCGAGCACCGATACGCAGTATTTT.

This clonotype has ten or more counts. V gene TRBV20-1 combines with J gene TRBJ2-3, with 10 bases lining up with TRBD2. CDR3 length: 17 amino acids. The V and J ends lost 6 bases and 3 bases, in that order; junction bases with no gene match: 15. Germline V CDR1 and CDR2: DFQATT, SNEGSKA (reference sequence). The CDR3 loop is CSAPLSGGAIFTDTQYF. The CDR3 DNA follows: TGCAGTGCACCACTAAGCGGGGGGGCCATATTTACAGATACGCAGTATTTT.

V is TRBV20-1 and J is TRBJ1-1; the D gene is possibly TRBD1 (6 bases). The CDR3 contains 14 residues. Germline CDR1 and CDR2: DFQATT and SNEGSKA (reference sequence). V lost 1 base, J lost 1 base, and 10 bases lay in between. The CDR3 spells CSARAGQRNTEAFF. In nucleotides, the CDR3 is TGCAGTGCTAGAGCTGGACAGCGGAACACTGAAGCTTTCTTT.

Details on this clonotype: This may be a read error: a much more frequent sequence differs by one nucleotide. This chain uses TRBV5-6 with TRBJ1-2, with TRBD1 as a possible D gene (5 bases). CDR1 is SGHDT and CDR2 is YYEEEE in the germline V gene. The CDR3 is 14 amino acids. The CDR3 region is CACSLRGTYYGYTF. The CDR3 coding sequence is TGTGCCTGCAGCTTGAGGGGCACTTACTATGGCTACACCTTC.

On this clonotype itself: This may be a read error, as it is one base from a much larger clone. J is TRBJ2-1 and V is TRBV25-1; the D is unclear. V shed 1 base and J shed 2 bases, with 6 bases lying between them. The CDR3 runs to 14 residues. The germline gives CDR1 MGHDK, CDR2 SYGVNS. The CDR3: CASSELVPYNEQFF. The CDR3 DNA reads TGTGCCAGCAGTGAATTAGTCCCCTACAATGAGCAGTTCTTC.

The CDR3 protein is CASSLWATGELFF. The CDR3 DNA is TGTGCCAGCAGCTTATGGGCCACCGGGGAGCTGTTTTTT. The chain employs TRBV7-3 and TRBJ2-2; D ambiguous. In germline, CDR1 is SGHTA, CDR2 FQGTGA. With 2 bases removed from V and 4 bases from J, the gap between germline ends came to 5 bases. The CDR3 is 13 residues long. The whole variable domain, filled in from reference TRBV7-3 and TRBJ2-2, reads GAGVSQTPSNKVTEKGKYVELRCDPISGHTALYWYRQSLGQGPEFLIYFQGTGAADDSGLPNDRFFAVRPEGSVSTLKIQRTERGDSAVYLCASSLWATGELFFGEGSRLTVL.

The V gene is TRBV4-1, the J gene TRBJ2-2; D not certain. With 2 bases removed from V and 1 base from J, the gap between germline ends came to 5 bases. Per germline, CDR1 MGHRA and CDR2 YSYEKL. The CDR3 has 14 amino acids. CDR3 sequence: CASSQMGNTGELFF. CDR3 nucleotides: TGCGCCAGCAGCCAAATGGGGAACACCGGGGAGCTGTTTTTT.

This clonotype was detected a few times. The chain recombines TRBV7-8 with TRBJ1-5; TRBD1 aligns across 8 bases. J was trimmed by 3 bases and V by 3 bases; bases with no gene match: 4. CDR1 and CDR2 from the germline V gene are SGHVS and FQNEAQ. This CDR3 has 15 amino acids. The CDR3 nucleotides read TGTGCCAGCAGCTTCCAGGGGGCAACCAATCAGCCCCAGCATTTT. It encodes CASSFQGATNQPQHF.

The count of this clonotype is one. Just one base apart from a much larger clone, this may be a read error. This chain links TRBV20-1 with TRBJ2-3; D unresolved. V was trimmed by 1 base and J by 1 base, leaving 18 bases between them. The CDR3 contains 17 residues. Germline V gives CDR1 DFQATT, CDR2 SNEGSKA (reference sequence). This chain's CDR3 is CSARAASVLAGTDTQYF. CDR3 bases: TGCAGTGCTAGAGCCGCGAGTGTATTAGCCGGCACAGATACGCAGTATTTT.

The V call is TRBV12-3 or TRBV12-4, the J call TRBJ2-1; no firm D call. This CDR3 comprises 15 residues. V was trimmed by 5 bases and J by 4 bases, leaving 15 bases between them. CDR3 in amino acids: CASSPLRTTYNEQFF. For the CDR3, the DNA is TGTGCCAGCAGTCCTCTAAGAACGACTTACAATGAGCAGTTCTTC.

Notes on this clonotype: A junction end diverges from the germline sequence, so it may reflect a read error. This chain joins TRBV12-3 or TRBV12-4 and TRBJ2-7; D not certain. The CDR3 is 12 residues long. The CDR3 sequence is CANSLVPNEQYF. In DNA, the CDR3 is TGTGCCAACAGTCTGGTACCCAACGAGCAGTACTTC.

The rearrangement joins TRBV20-1 to TRBJ2-5; D uncertain. Trimming cost V 3 bases and J 11 bases, with 16 bases left between them. CDR1 and CDR2 from the germline V gene are DFQATT and SNEGSKA (reference sequence). The CDR3 length is 12 residues. CDR3 in DNA: TGCAGTGCTAGGGTTAGATCGACTGAGCAGTACTTC. Its protein is CSARVRSTEQYF.

The genes are TRBV5-1 and TRBJ2-1, with a weak D call TRBD2 (6 bases). The end of the DNA is better explained by TRBJ2-7, so the J call may be wrong. This CDR3 comprises 15 residues. CDR1 SGHRS and CDR2 YFSETQ come from the germline V gene. For the CDR3, the DNA is TGCGCCAGTGCGGACGGGGGAAGCTCCTACAATGAGCAGTACTTC. Its translation is CASADGGSSYNEQYF.

This clonotype occurred many times. V gene TRBV13 combines with J gene TRBJ1-2, with TRBD1 matching 9 bases. The CDR3 length is 15 residues. The junction had 9 bases not matched to a gene; V was cut back by 6 bases and J by 4 bases. The germline V gene encodes CDR1 PRHDT and CDR2 FYEKMQ (reference sequence). CDR3 DNA: TGTGCCAGCAGAAAAGCAGGGACAGGGACCTATGGCTACACCTTC. Protein product: CASRKAGTGTYGYTF.

Concerning this clonotype: This may stem from a read error, because a much larger clone lies one nucleotide away. V gene TRBV6-5 combines with J gene TRBJ2-1; no clear D gene. This CDR3 contains 13 residues. CDR1 and CDR2 (germline): MNHEY, SVGAGI. In nucleotides, the CDR3 is TGTGCCAGCAGTTACATCAGGTACAATGGGCAGTTCTTC. Its translation: CASSYIRYNGQFF.

A single count supports this clonotype. This sequence joins TRBV5-1 and TRBJ2-1, with 14 positions matching TRBD2. The junction had 11 bases not matched to a gene; V was cut back by 2 bases and J by 4 bases. The CDR3 extends over 19 amino acids. CDR1 and CDR2 from the germline V gene are SGHRS and YFSETQ. The chain's CDR3 is CASSFSYPGLAGEYNEQFF. The CDR3 region has the DNA TGCGCCAGCAGCTTTTCATATCCGGGACTAGCGGGGGAATACAATGAGCAGTTCTTC.

The rearrangement joins TRBV5-6 to TRBJ1-1, with D unclear. V was shortened by 4 bases and J by 1 base, with 17 bases between the two germline ends. In germline, CDR1 is SGHDT, CDR2 YYEEEE. There are 16 residues in the CDR3. This CDR3 reads CASSLFPDGPNTEAFF. DNA of the CDR3: TGTGCCAGCAGCCTTTTCCCGGACGGGCCGAACACTGAAGCTTTCTTT.

This clonotype was seen repeatedly, ten times or more. The chain combines TRBV20-1 with TRBJ2-3; D remains unclear. CDR3 size: 13 residues. The V and J ends lost 5 bases and 2 bases respectively, with 11 bases between them. Per germline, CDR1 DFQATT and CDR2 SNEGSKA (reference sequence). The CDR3 spells CSAPEKNTDTQYF. DNA for the CDR3: TGCAGTGCTCCGGAGAAGAACACAGATACGCAGTATTTT.

This clonotype appeared a few times. This chain links TRBV7-9 with TRBJ2-3, with 9 positions matching TRBD2. After removal of 4 bases from V and 0 bases from J, the junction contained 8 bases not matched to a gene. The CDR3 sequence is 17 residues long. In germline, CDR1 is SEHNR, CDR2 FQNEAQ (reference sequence). CDR3 amino acids: CASSSRGSGGSTDTQYF. As DNA, the CDR3 is TGTGCCAGCAGCTCCCGTGGTAGCGGGGGCAGCACAGATACGCAGTATTTT.